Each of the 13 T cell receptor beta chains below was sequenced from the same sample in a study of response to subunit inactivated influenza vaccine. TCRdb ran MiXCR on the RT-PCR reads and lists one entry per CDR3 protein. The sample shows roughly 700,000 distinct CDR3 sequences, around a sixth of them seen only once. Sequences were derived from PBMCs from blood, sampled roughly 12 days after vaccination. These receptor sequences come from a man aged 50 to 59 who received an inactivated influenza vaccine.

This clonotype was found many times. The CDR3 sequence: CASSSQASQETQYF. The CDR3 coding sequence is TGTGCCAGCAGCTCACAGGCATCCCAAGAGACCCAGTACTTC. V and J are TRBV7-2 and TRBJ2-5; possibly TRBD1 for D (5 bases). Germline V gene sequence: CDR1 SGHTA, CDR2 FQGNSA. V was clipped by 4 bases and J by 1 base, with 10 bases between them. The CDR3 consists of 14 residues.

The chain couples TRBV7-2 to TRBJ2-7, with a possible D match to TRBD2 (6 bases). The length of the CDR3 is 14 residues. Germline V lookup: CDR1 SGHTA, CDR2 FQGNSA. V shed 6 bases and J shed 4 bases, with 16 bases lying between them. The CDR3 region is CASRGTGGSYEQYF. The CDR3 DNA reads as TGTGCCAGCAGGGGGACTGGGGGTTCGTACGAGCAGTACTTC.

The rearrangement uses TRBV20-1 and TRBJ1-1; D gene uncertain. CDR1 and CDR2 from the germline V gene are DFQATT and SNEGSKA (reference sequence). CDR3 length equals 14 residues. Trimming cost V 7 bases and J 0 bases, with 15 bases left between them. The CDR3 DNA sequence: TGCAGTGTCGGAAACGGGCTCATGAACACTGAAGCTTTCTTT. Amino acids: CSVGNGLMNTEAFF.

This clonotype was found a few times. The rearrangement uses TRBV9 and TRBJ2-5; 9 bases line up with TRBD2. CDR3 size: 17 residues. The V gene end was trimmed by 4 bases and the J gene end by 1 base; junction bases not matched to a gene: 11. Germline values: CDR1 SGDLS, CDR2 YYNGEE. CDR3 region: CASSPRGLAGSQETQYF. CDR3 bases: TGTGCCAGCAGCCCGAGAGGGCTAGCGGGAAGCCAAGAGACCCAGTACTTC.

Here the CDR3 reads CASSLSKDWQYF. CDR3 in DNA: TGTGCCAGCAGTTTATCCAAGGACTGGCAGTACTTC. This rearrangement joins TRBV28 to TRBJ2-7; possibly TRBD2 for D (5 bases). The CDR3 runs 12 residues. V was cut by 1 base and J by 9 bases, with 10 bases left in between. The germline CDR1 and CDR2 sequences are MDHEN and SYDVKM.

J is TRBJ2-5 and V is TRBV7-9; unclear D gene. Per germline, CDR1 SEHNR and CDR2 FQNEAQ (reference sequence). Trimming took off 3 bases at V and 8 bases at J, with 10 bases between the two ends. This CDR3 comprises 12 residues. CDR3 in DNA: TGTGCCAGCAGCTTGGGCAGGAGAACCCAGTACTTC. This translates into CASSLGRRTQYF.

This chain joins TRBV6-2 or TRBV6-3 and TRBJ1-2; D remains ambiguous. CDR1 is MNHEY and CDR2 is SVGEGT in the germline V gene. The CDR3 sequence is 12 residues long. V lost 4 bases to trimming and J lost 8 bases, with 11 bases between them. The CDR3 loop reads CASSSPRRGYTF. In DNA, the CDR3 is TGTGCCAGCAGTTCTCCCCGGCGGGGCTACACCTTC.

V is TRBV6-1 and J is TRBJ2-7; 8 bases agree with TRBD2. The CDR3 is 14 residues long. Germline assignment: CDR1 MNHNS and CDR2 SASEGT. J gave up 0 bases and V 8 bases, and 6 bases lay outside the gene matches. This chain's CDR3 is CASPAGDLSYEQYF. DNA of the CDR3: TGTGCCAGCCCAGCGGGGGACCTCTCCTACGAGCAGTACTTC.

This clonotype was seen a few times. The CDR3 nucleotides are TGTGCCAGCAGCTTACGTCCAGCGGGGGAGCAGTTCTTC. Translated, it gives CASSLRPAGEQFF. The chain has TRBV7-2 and TRBJ2-1; the match to TRBD2 covers 7 bases. With V trimmed by 2 bases and J by 10 bases, 5 bases remained unmatched. The CDR3 loop spans 13 amino acids. Germline-derived CDR1 and CDR2 are SGHTA and FQGNSA.

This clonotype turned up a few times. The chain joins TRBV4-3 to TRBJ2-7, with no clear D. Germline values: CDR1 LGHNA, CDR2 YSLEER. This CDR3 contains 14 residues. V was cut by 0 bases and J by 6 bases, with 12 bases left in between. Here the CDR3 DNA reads TGCGCCAGCAGCCAAGAGTTGAGATTCCTCGAGCAGTACTTC. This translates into CASSQELRFLEQYF.

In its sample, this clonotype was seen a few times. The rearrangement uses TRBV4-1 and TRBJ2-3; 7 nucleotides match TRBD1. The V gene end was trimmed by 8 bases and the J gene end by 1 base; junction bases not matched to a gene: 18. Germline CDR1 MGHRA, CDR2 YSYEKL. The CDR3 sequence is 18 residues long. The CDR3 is CASASRSGTETRTDTQYF. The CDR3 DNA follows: TGCGCCAGCGCCTCCCGCTCCGGGACAGAAACACGCACAGATACGCAGTATTTT.

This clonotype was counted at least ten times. CDR3 coding DNA: TGTGCCATCAGTGAGGTTGGGGGCCCCACAGATACGCAGTATTTT. Encoded protein: CAISEVGGPTDTQYF. V is TRBV10-3 and J is TRBJ2-3; D perhaps matches TRBD1 (6 bases). CDR3 length: 15 residues. Germline V gene lookup returns CDR1 ENHRY and CDR2 SYGVKD. Trimming took 2 bases from V and 2 from J, leaving 11 bases between them.

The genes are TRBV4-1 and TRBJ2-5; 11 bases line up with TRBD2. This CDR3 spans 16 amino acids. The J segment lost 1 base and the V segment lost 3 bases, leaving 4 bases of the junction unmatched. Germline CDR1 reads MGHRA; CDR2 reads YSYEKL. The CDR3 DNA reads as TGCGCCAGCAGCCATATAGCGGGGGGGGTCCAAGAGACCCAGTACTTC. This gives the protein CASSHIAGGVQETQYF.